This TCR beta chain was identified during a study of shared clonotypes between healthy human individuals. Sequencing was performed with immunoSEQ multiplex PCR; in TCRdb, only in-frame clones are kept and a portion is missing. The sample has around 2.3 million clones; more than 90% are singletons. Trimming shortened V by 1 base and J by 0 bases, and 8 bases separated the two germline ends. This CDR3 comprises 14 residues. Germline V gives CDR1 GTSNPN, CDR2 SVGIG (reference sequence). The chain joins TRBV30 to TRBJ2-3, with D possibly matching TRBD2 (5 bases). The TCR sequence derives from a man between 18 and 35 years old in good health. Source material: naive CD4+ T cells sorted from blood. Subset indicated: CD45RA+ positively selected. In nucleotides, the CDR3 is TGTGCCTGGAGTGGTCGGGGAAGCACAGATACGCAGTATTTT. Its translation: CAWSGRGSTDTQYF.